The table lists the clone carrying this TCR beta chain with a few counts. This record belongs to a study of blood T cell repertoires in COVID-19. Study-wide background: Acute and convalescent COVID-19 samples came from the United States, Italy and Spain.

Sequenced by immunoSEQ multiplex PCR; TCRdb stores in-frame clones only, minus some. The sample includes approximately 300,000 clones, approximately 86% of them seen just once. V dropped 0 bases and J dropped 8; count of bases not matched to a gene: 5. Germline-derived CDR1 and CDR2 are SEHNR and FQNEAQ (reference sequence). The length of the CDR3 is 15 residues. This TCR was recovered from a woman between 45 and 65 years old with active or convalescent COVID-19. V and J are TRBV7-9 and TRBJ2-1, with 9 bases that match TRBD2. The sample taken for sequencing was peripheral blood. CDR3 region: CASSLALAGADEQFF. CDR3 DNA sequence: TGTGCCAGCAGCTTAGCGTTAGCGGGAGCGGATGAGCAGTTCTTC.